Ten or more counts support the clone carrying this T cell receptor (beta chain). Antigen specificity is unknown. The length of the CDR3 is 14 residues. Trimming removed 6 bases from V and 6 bases from J; junction bases left unmatched: 3. Germline-derived CDR1 and CDR2 are LNHDA and SQIVND (reference sequence). A universal primer site was created by template switching, with the cDNA bearing unique molecular identifiers. TCRdb re-called the 5' RACE reads with MiXCR, one entry per CDR3 protein. In the table there are about 200,000 distinct CDR3 sequences, more than 9% of which are singletons. The data originate from a study of identical twins. Each donor (without exception) was a healthy Caucasian. General study results and limits: Out-of-frame alpha sequences common to twins were enriched for low generation probability.

Sequences were obtained from memory T cells sorted from blood. The V call is TRBV19, the J call TRBJ1-6, with 9 positions matching TRBD1. This sequence was found in a man aged 50 to 60 in good health. The DNA for the CDR3 is TGTGCCAGTAGCTCGACAGGGGGTAATTCACCCCTCCACTTT. Its translation: CASSSTGGNSPLHF.